Below are 30 T cell receptor beta chains sequenced from a single sample in a study of cytomegalovirus exposure and HLA in healthy donors. In the PCR, 60 Vbeta and 13 Jbeta primers were used. Produced via immunoSEQ multiplex PCR; TCRdb's table is partial and in-frame only. The sample holds approximately 150,000 clones; 65% to 85% are singletons and the top ten take 1.3% to 1.5%. The sequenced sample consisted of PBMCs. These receptors all come from a man aged 60 to 75 in good health and CMV-seronegative.

V is TRBV6-6 and J is TRBJ1-4, with D unresolved. The CDR3 is 14 amino acids. Trimming took off 4 bases at V and 6 bases at J, with 12 bases between the two ends. CDR1 and CDR2 from the germline V gene are MNHNY and SVGAGI (reference sequence). The CDR3: CASSSFEADEKLFF. In DNA, the CDR3 is TGTGCCAGCAGTTCCTTTGAGGCAGATGAAAAACTGTTTTTT.

This clone was seen once. The CDR3 here is CASSLAGGRDTGELFF. In DNA form, the CDR3 reads TGTGCCAGCAGCTTAGCGGGGGGGCGTGACACCGGGGAGCTGTTTTTT. The rearrangement joins TRBV7-9 to TRBJ2-2; possibly TRBD2 for D (7 bases). The CDR3 runs 16 residues. Per germline, CDR1 SEHNR and CDR2 FQNEAQ (reference sequence). V was cut by 0 bases and J by 3 bases, with 11 bases left in between.

The chain links TRBV4-3 to TRBJ1-2, with D possibly being TRBD1 (5 bases). Between the trimmed V and J ends, which lost 0 bases and 0 bases, there was a span of 14 bases. The CDR3 runs to 17 residues. CDR1 is LGHNA and CDR2 is YSLEER in the germline V gene. This chain's CDR3 is CASSQDRGGVPNYGYTF. CDR3 sequence (DNA): TGCGCCAGCAGCCAAGATCGAGGAGGGGTCCCTAACTATGGCTACACCTTC.

In this sample, this clone turned up a few times. V and J are TRBV4-2 and TRBJ2-1; 7 bases map to TRBD2. Looked up from germline, CDR1 is LGHNA and CDR2 is YNFKEQ. V was pared by 3 bases and J by 3 bases, with 8 bases of the junction left unmatched. CDR3 length equals 16 residues. The DNA for the CDR3 is TGTGCCAGCAGCCAGGGATCGGCGGGGGTCTACAATGAGCAGTTCTTC. It translates to CASSQGSAGVYNEQFF.

The chain uses TRBV19 and TRBJ2-7, with TRBD1 matching 7 bases. Germline V gene data show CDR1 as LNHDA and CDR2 as SQIVND (reference sequence). Trimming at V came to 5 bases and at J to 0 bases, leaving 4 bases not matched to a gene. This CDR3 contains 14 residues. The CDR3 nucleotides read TGTGCCAGTAGTGTGGACAGGAGCTCCTACGAGCAGTACTTC. Residues: CASSVDRSSYEQYF.

This clone was found a few times. V is TRBV10-3 and J is TRBJ2-7; TRBD1 aligns across 12 bases. The CDR3 covers 16 residues. CDR1 is ENHRY and CDR2 is SYGVKD in the germline V gene. V lost 6 bases, J lost 3 bases, and 9 bases stayed unmatched. The CDR3 sequence: CAISRLGTGGGYEQYF. In DNA form, the CDR3 reads TGTGCCATCAGCCGGCTTGGGACAGGGGGCGGCTACGAGCAGTACTTC.

This chain links TRBV18 with TRBJ1-2, with 8 bases matching TRBD1. Germline values: CDR1 KGHSH, CDR2 LQKENI. Trimming at V came to 1 base and at J to 1 base, leaving 8 bases not matched to a gene. The CDR3 spans 17 residues. This chain's CDR3 is CASSPRTGTVDNYGYTF. The CDR3 DNA sequence: TGTGCCAGCTCACCACGGACAGGGACTGTGGATAACTATGGCTACACCTTC. The whole variable domain, filled in from reference TRBV18 and TRBJ1-2, reads NAGVMQNPRHLVRRRGQEARLRCSPMKGHSHVYWYRQLPEEGLKFMVYLQKENIIDESGMPKERFSAEFPKEGPSILRIQQVVRGDSAAYFCASSPRTGTVDNYGYTFGSGTRLTVV.

The gene calls are TRBV18 and TRBJ1-5; maybe TRBD1 (6 bases). This CDR3 has 20 amino acids. The germline gives CDR1 KGHSH, CDR2 LQKENI. V gave up 3 bases and J gave up 0 bases, with 24 bases separating them. The CDR3 nucleotides read TGTGCCAGCTCACCCCGGCGACAGGTCCTTCTTTCAGATAGCAATCAGCCCCAGCATTTT. Translating gives CASSPRRQVLLSDSNQPQHF.

The rearrangement joins TRBV6-5 to TRBJ1-2; 7 bases align to TRBD1. CDR1 MNHEY and CDR2 SVGAGI come from the germline V gene. The J segment lost 2 bases and the V segment lost 6 bases, leaving 6 bases of the junction unmatched. This CDR3 contains 14 residues. CDR3 DNA: TGTGCCAGCAGACCCTCGACAGGGAACTATGGCTACACCTTC. Protein product: CASRPSTGNYGYTF.

The chain joins TRBV4-2 to TRBJ2-1; the D gene is possibly TRBD2 (6 bases). This CDR3 is 18 amino acids long. The V end was cut by 4 bases, the J end by 2 bases, with 21 bases between. Germline V gene sequence: CDR1 LGHNA, CDR2 YNFKEQ. The CDR3 is CASSRGVGRLQTYNEQFF. CDR3 DNA sequence: TGTGCCAGCAGCCGGGGGGTCGGCAGGCTGCAAACCTACAATGAGCAGTTCTTC.

The V and J genes are TRBV4-1 and TRBJ2-2, with no clear D. The CDR3 runs to 16 residues. The germline CDR1 and CDR2 sequences are MGHRA and YSYEKL. V was clipped by 1 base and J by 1 base, with 10 bases between them. Written as DNA, the CDR3 is TGCGCCAGCAGCCAAGTGCTCAGGATGAACACCGGGGAGCTGTTTTTT. It encodes CASSQVLRMNTGELFF.

The chain carries TRBV29-1 and TRBJ1-2; 7 positions match TRBD1. The CDR3 spans 14 residues. The germline CDR1 and CDR2 sequences are SQVTM and ANQGSEA. V was pared by 5 bases and J by 0 bases, with 6 bases of the junction left unmatched. CDR3 in amino acids: CSVTDRDTNYGYTF. CDR3 coding DNA: TGCAGCGTTACTGACAGGGATACTAACTATGGCTACACCTTC.

The V call is TRBV7-2, the J call TRBJ1-5; TRBD1 is a possible D gene (6 bases). CDR1 is SGHTA, CDR2 FQGNSA, per germline. Trimming removed 4 bases from V and 2 bases from J, with 18 bases in between. The CDR3 runs to 17 residues. The CDR3 is CASSSRGAGAGNQPQHF. The CDR3 nucleotides read TGTGCCAGCAGCTCAAGAGGGGCGGGGGCCGGCAATCAGCCCCAGCATTTT.

The chain joins TRBV7-9 to TRBJ2-3; possible D gene TRBD2, 5 bases. With 5 bases removed from V and 2 bases from J, the gap between germline ends came to 11 bases. Looked up from germline, CDR1 is SEHNR and CDR2 is FQNEAQ (reference sequence). This CDR3 region has 14 residues. The CDR3 region is CASSQGLVTDTQYF. The CDR3, as DNA: TGTGCCAGCAGCCAAGGACTTGTCACAGATACGCAGTATTTT.

This clone occurred a few times. The chain carries TRBV28 and TRBJ1-2; D gene unclear. CDR1 is MDHEN, CDR2 SYDVKM, per germline. The CDR3 has 12 amino acids. V was trimmed by 7 bases and J by 2 bases, leaving 8 bases between them. Here the CDR3 reads CASTNKNYGYTF. CDR3 DNA sequence: TGTGCCAGCACAAACAAGAACTATGGCTACACCTTC.

This chain connects TRBV5-4 to TRBJ2-7; 7 nucleotides agree with TRBD1. V shed 3 bases, J shed 0 bases, and the junction held 6 bases outside the gene matches. Germline V CDR1 and CDR2: SGHNT, YYREEE (reference sequence). This CDR3 is 15 amino acids long. The chain's CDR3 is CASSWDSRSSYEQYF. CDR3 bases: TGTGCCAGCAGCTGGGACAGCCGCAGCTCCTACGAGCAGTACTTC.

As to this clone: A junction end diverges from the germline sequence, so it may reflect a read error. The V gene is TRBV7-9, the J gene TRBJ2-5, with D unclear. CDR1 is SEHNR and CDR2 is FQNEAQ in the germline V gene (reference sequence). This CDR3 comprises 16 residues. Here the CDR3 reads CSSSLVGQEQQETQYF. CDR3 nucleotide sequence: TGTTCCAGCAGCTTAGTCGGCCAGGAACAACAAGAGACCCAGTACTTC.

The chain uses TRBV28 and TRBJ2-6, with D tentatively TRBD1 (5 bases). CDR1 and CDR2 from the germline V gene are MDHEN and SYDVKM. CDR3 length: 16 residues. Trimming stripped 7 bases from V and 3 bases from J, with 16 bases between. The CDR3 nucleotides are TGTGCCAGCACTAGGACACGGTCCTTTGGGGCCAACGTCCTGACTTTC. It specifies CASTRTRSFGANVLTF.

This rearrangement joins TRBV18 to TRBJ2-2; 11 bases are shared with TRBD2. Germline-derived CDR1 and CDR2 are KGHSH and LQKENI. The CDR3 length is 16 residues. J was trimmed by 1 base and V by 5 bases; bases with no gene match: 3. CDR3 in amino acids: CASSYGLAGNTGELFF. CDR3 in DNA: TGTGCCAGCTCATACGGACTAGCGGGGAACACCGGGGAGCTGTTTTTT.

The CDR3 DNA follows: TGTGCCAGCACCTACTACGCGGACACCGGGGAGCTGTTTTTT. Amino acids: CASTYYADTGELFF. J is TRBJ2-2 and V is TRBV6-6; no clear D. This CDR3 spans 14 amino acids. Germline CDR1 is MNHNY and CDR2 is SVGAGI (reference sequence). V was clipped by 7 bases and J by 3 bases, with 12 bases between them.

V usage is TRBV19 and J usage is TRBJ2-3; D possibly corresponds to TRBD2 (6 bases). The CDR3 totals 14 residues. V lost 3 bases, J lost 8 bases, and 15 bases lay in between. From germline, CDR1 is LNHDA and CDR2 SQIVND (reference sequence). As DNA, the CDR3 is TGTGCCAGTAGTATCGGGACTGGGGCTGGTACGCAGTATTTT. It encodes CASSIGTGAGTQYF.

This sequence joins TRBV7-2 and TRBJ2-1; the D gene is possibly TRBD2 (5 bases). This CDR3 comprises 15 residues. Trimming pared 5 bases from V and 0 bases from J, leaving 11 bases between. Germline V CDR1 and CDR2: SGHTA, FQGNSA. CDR3: CASSGQRFSYNEQFF. In DNA form, the CDR3 reads TGTGCCAGCAGCGGTCAGCGGTTCTCCTACAATGAGCAGTTCTTC.

The rearrangement links TRBV11-2 to TRBJ2-5, with 11 bases identical to TRBD2. V dropped 5 bases and J dropped 3; count of bases not matched to a gene: 5. The CDR3 has 15 amino acids. In germline, CDR1 is SGHAT, CDR2 FQNNGV. CDR3 sequence reads: CASSTGGLAEETQYF. DNA of the CDR3: TGTGCCAGCAGCACGGGGGGACTAGCGGAAGAGACCCAGTACTTC. Supplemented by reference TRBV11-2 and TRBJ2-5, the full variable domain reads EAGVAQSPRYKIIEKRQSVAFWCNPISGHATLYWYQQILGQGPKLLIQFQNNGVVDDSQLPKDRFSAERLKGVDSTLKIQPAKLEDSAVYLCASSTGGLAEETQYFGPGTRLLVL.

The chain has TRBV11-3 and TRBJ2-3; 9 bases map to TRBD2. Germline loops: CDR1 SGHNT, CDR2 YENEEA. The CDR3 is 17 residues long. The V gene end was trimmed by 4 bases and the J gene end by 2 bases; junction bases not matched to a gene: 10. CDR3 loop: CASSSTTSGLPTDTQYF. In DNA, the CDR3 is TGTGCCAGCAGCTCCACGACTAGCGGACTACCCACAGATACGCAGTATTTT.

This sequence joins TRBV4-3 and TRBJ1-2, with 8 bases that match TRBD1. J was trimmed by 7 bases and V by 0 bases; bases with no gene match: 10. From germline, CDR1 is LGHNA and CDR2 YSLEER. The CDR3 totals 16 residues. CDR3 DNA: TGCGCCAGCAGCCAAGATGGGAACAGGGGGTTGAGTGGCTACACCTTC. This translates into CASSQDGNRGLSGYTF.

The V and J genes are TRBV28 and TRBJ1-5, with no clear D. The CDR3 loop spans 12 amino acids. The V end was cut by 6 bases, the J end by 5 bases, with 8 bases between. The germline V gene has CDR1 MDHEN and CDR2 SYDVKM. In DNA form, the CDR3 reads TGTGCCAGCAGAGTAGAGGATCAGCCCCAGCATTTT. Translating gives CASRVEDQPQHF.

The genes are TRBV7-6 and TRBJ2-3; TRBD2 might be the D (6 bases). The V gene's germline CDR1 is SGHVS and CDR2 FNYEAQ. CDR3 length: 13 residues. V was trimmed by 4 bases and J by 4 bases, leaving 9 bases between them. In nucleotides, the CDR3 is TGTGCCAGCAGCTCCTCGGGGGCAGATACGCAGTATTTT. This codes for CASSSSGADTQYF. Drawing the rest from reference TRBV7-6 and TRBJ2-3, the complete variable domain is GAGVSQSPRYKVTKRGQDVALRCDPISGHVSLYWYRQALGQGPEFLTYFNYEAQQDKSGLPNDRFSAERPEGSISTLTIQRTEQRDSAMYRCASSSSGADTQYFGPGTRLTVL.

The J gene is TRBJ2-5, the V gene TRBV6-5; 8 bases map to TRBD2. The CDR3 covers 14 residues. Germline CDR1 is MNHEY and CDR2 is SVGAGI. V shed 2 bases, J shed 5 bases, and the junction held 4 bases outside the gene matches. The CDR3 region is CASSYGGGRETQYF. The CDR3 DNA sequence: TGTGCCAGCAGTTACGGCGGGGGGCGTGAGACCCAGTACTTC.

This chain joins TRBV5-1 and TRBJ2-5, with 9 bases matching TRBD2. V was clipped by 5 bases and J by 3 bases; unmatched bases: 8. This CDR3 is 15 amino acids long. CDR1 and CDR2 (germline): SGHRS, YFSETQ. CDR3 amino acids: CASSRAGGAKETQYF. CDR3 nucleotide sequence: TGCGCCAGCAGTCGAGCGGGGGGAGCGAAAGAGACCCAGTACTTC.

The J gene is TRBJ2-5, the V gene TRBV7-9, with D possibly matching TRBD2 (6 bases). Trimming stripped 4 bases from V and 5 bases from J, with 14 bases between. This CDR3 region has 14 residues. CDR1 is SEHNR and CDR2 is FQNEAQ in the germline V gene (reference sequence). CDR3 region: CASSSTGGVETQYF. Written as DNA, the CDR3 is TGTGCCAGCAGCTCAACTGGAGGGGTGGAGACCCAGTACTTC.